This TCR beta chain was sequenced during a study of CD8+ T cells in alopecia areata. RNA, once extracted, was reverse transcribed into cDNA for use as the sequencing template. Sequencing used immunoSEQ multiplex PCR; TCRdb keeps in-frame clones, though not all of them. The table has 110,000 to 150,000 clones, less than 65% seen once. Germline values: CDR1 LNHNV, CDR2 YYDKDF (reference sequence). Deletions cut 0 bases from V and 7 bases from J, with 13 bases between. The CDR3 is 15 residues long. Sorting separated CD4+ and CD8+ T cells out of PBMCs. Material for sequencing was CD8+ T cells sorted from blood. This TCR was recovered from a human donor in good health. The chain uses TRBV15 and TRBJ2-1; a weak D match, TRBD2 (5 bases). CDR3 bases: TGTGCCACCAGCAGAGATGGTAGCGTAGGGAATGAGCAGTTCTTC. Residues: CATSRDGSVGNEQFF.